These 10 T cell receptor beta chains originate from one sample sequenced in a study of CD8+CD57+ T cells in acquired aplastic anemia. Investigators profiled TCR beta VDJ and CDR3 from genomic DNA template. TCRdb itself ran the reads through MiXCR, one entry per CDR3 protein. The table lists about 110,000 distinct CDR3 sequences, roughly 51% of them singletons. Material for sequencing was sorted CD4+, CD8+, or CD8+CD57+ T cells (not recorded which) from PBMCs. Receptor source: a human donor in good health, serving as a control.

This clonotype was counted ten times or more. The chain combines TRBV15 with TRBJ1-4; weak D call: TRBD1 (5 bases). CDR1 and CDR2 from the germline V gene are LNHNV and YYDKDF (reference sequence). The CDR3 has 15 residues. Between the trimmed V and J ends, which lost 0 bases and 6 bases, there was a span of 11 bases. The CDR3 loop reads CATSRDGTGHEKLFF. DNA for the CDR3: TGTGCCACCAGCAGAGATGGGACGGGCCATGAAAAACTGTTTTTT.

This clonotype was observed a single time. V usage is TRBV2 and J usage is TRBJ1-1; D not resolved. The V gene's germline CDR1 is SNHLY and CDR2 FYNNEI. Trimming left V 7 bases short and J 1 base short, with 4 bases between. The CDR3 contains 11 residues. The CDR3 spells CASMRNTEAFF. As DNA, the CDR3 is TGTGCCAGCATGAGGAACACTGAAGCTTTCTTT.

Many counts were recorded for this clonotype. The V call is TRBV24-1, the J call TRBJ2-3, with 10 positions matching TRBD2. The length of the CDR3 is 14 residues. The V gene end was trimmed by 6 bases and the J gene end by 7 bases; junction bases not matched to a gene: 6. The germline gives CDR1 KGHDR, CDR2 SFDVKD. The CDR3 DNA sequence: TGTGCCACCAGTCCTAGCGGGGGAGGGAATACGCAGTATTTT. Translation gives CATSPSGGGNTQYF.

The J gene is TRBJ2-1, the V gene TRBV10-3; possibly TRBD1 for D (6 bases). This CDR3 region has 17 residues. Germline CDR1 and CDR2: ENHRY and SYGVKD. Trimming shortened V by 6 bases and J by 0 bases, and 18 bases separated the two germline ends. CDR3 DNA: TGTGCCATCAGACCGGGACACACTACGAGCTCCTACAATGAGCAGTTCTTC. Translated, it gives CAIRPGHTTSSYNEQFF.

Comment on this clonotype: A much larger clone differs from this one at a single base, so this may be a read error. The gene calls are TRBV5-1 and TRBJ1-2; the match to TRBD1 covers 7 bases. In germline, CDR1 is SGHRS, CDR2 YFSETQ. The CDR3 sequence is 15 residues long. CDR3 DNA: TGCGCCCGCAGCTTGGTGGGGACAGATAACTATGGCTACACCTTC. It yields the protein CARSLVGTDNYGYTF.

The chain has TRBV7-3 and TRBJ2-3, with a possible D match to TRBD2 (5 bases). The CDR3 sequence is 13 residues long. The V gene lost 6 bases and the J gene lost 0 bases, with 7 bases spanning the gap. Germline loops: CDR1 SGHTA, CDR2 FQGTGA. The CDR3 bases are TGTGCCAGCAGTCGGACTAGCACAGATACGCAGTATTTT. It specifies CASSRTSTDTQYF.

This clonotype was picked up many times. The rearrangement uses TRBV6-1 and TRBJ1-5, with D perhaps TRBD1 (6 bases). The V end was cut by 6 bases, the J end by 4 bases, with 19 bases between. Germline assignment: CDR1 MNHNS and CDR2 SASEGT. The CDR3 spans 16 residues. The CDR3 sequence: CASSLRAPTGNQPQHF. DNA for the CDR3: TGTGCCAGCAGCTTAAGGGCCCCAACAGGGAATCAGCCCCAGCATTTT.

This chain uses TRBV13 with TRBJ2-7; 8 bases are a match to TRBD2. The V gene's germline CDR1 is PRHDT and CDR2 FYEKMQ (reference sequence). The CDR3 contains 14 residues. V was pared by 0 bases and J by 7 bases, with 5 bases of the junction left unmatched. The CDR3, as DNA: TGTGCCAGCAGCTTAGGCGTAATAGCGGGAGAGCAGTACTTC. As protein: CASSLGVIAGEQYF.

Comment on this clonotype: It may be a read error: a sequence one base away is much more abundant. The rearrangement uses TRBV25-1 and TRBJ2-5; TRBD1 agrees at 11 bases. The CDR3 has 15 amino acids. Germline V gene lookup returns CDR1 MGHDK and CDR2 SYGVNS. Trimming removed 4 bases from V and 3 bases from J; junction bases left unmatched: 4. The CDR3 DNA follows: TGTGCCAGCAGTGGGGGGGACAGGGGGGAAGAGACCCAGTACTTC. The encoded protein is CASSGGDRGEETQYF.

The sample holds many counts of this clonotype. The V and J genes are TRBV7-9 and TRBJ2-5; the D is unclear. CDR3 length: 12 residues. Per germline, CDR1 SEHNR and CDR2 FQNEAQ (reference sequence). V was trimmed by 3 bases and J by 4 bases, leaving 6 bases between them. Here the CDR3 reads CASSFYGETQYF. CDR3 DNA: TGTGCCAGCAGCTTCTATGGAGAGACCCAGTACTTC.